This T cell receptor beta chain was found in a study of blood T cells in healthy people across ages. It was with a sample-barcoded 5' primer and a J-beta primer mix that a second PCR of roughly 6 to 11 cycles was run. TCRdb recomputed calls from the 5' RACE reads with MiXCR, one row per CDR3 protein. The table lists approximately 790,000 distinct CDR3 sequences, around 62% of them singletons. Comments on this clonotype: Its antigen is not known.

Overall study findings and caveats: Observed TCR beta diversity per million T cells went down as age went up. This fall followed a roughly linear course with age.

V dropped 0 bases and J dropped 2 bases, with 9 bases sitting between them. This CDR3 contains 15 residues. Germline CDR1 is MNHEY and CDR2 is SVGAGI. This clonotype originated in a man under 40 in good health. This chain uses TRBV6-5 with TRBJ2-3, with D perhaps matching TRBD2 (6 bases). Input material: blood. The CDR3 protein is CASSYSAGLTDTQYF. As DNA, the CDR3 is TGTGCCAGCAGTTACTCGGCGGGACTCACAGATACGCAGTATTTT.